Shown below are 21 T cell receptor beta chains from a single sample sequenced in a study of blood T cell repertoires in COVID-19. Assay used: immunoSEQ multiplex PCR; TCRdb lists only in-frame clones, some missing. The sample has some 200,000 clones; 85% to 90% are singletons. The sample comprised peripheral blood. These receptors were obtained from a middle-aged man with active or convalescent COVID-19.

This clone has a handful of counts. This chain connects TRBV10-3 to TRBJ1-5, with 7 bases aligning to TRBD1. Germline CDR1 reads ENHRY; CDR2 reads SYGVKD. This CDR3 is built from 15 residues. V shed 0 bases and J 4 bases; nucleotides not matched to a gene: 3. The DNA for the CDR3 is TGTGCCATCAGTGAGTCTGGGACAGAGAATCAGCCCCAGCATTTT. Its translation: CAISESGTENQPQHF.

This sequence joins TRBV7-3 and TRBJ1-1, with 7 bases aligning to TRBD1. This CDR3 spans 19 amino acids. Germline CDR1 is SGHTA and CDR2 is FQGTGA. Germline trimming cut 6 bases from V and 3 bases from J; bases unmatched to any gene: 22. Written as DNA, the CDR3 is TGTGCCAGCAGAGCCGGGACAGCCCCATCGTTTGAGGACGACACTGAAGCTTTCTTT. It translates to CASRAGTAPSFEDDTEAFF.

CDR3: CATSREIPGGTEAFF. The CDR3 coding sequence is TGTGCCACATCAAGGGAAATTCCCGGAGGCACTGAAGCTTTCTTT. The chain is built from TRBV6-5 and TRBJ1-1; no definite D call. Germline lookup yields CDR1 MNHEY and CDR2 SVGAGI. Between the trimmed V and J ends, which lost 10 bases and 4 bases, there was a span of 22 bases. There are 15 residues in the CDR3.

This chain connects TRBV4-1 to TRBJ1-3; 7 nucleotides match TRBD1. The germline CDR1 and CDR2 sequences are MGHRA and YSYEKL. J was trimmed by 8 bases and V by 0 bases; bases with no gene match: 7. This CDR3 is 15 amino acids long. In DNA form, the CDR3 reads TGCGCCAGCAGCCAAGATCTAAGGGGGCGAGACACCATATATTTT. This encodes CASSQDLRGRDTIYF.

The V call is TRBV7-9, the J call TRBJ2-7; TRBD2 agrees at 7 bases. The CDR3 consists of 16 residues. V gave up 8 bases and J gave up 0 bases; unmatched junction bases: 13. Germline lookup yields CDR1 SEHNR and CDR2 FQNEAQ (reference sequence). The CDR3 protein is CASAVVAGVISYEQYF. CDR3 nucleotides: TGTGCCAGCGCAGTCGTCGCGGGAGTAATCTCCTACGAGCAGTACTTC. Drawing the rest from reference TRBV7-9 and TRBJ2-7, the complete variable domain is DTGVSQNPRHKITKRGQNVTFRCDPISEHNRLYWYRQTLGQGPEFLTYFQNEAQLEKSRLLSDRFSAERPKGSFSTLEIQRTEQGDSAMYLCASAVVAGVISYEQYFGPGTRLTVT.

The rearrangement joins TRBV19 to TRBJ1-6, with 10 positions matching TRBD1. The CDR3 loop spans 16 amino acids. V gave up 0 bases and J gave up 9 bases; unmatched junction bases: 5. The V gene's germline CDR1 is LNHDA and CDR2 SQIVND (reference sequence). The CDR3 region has the DNA TGTGCCAGTAGTATAGATCCGGGACAGGGGCGTTCACCCCTCCACTTT. Translation gives CASSIDPGQGRSPLHF.

The chain links TRBV7-2 to TRBJ2-7; 8 nucleotides align to TRBD2. The CDR3 is 13 residues long. V dropped 2 bases and J dropped 6; count of bases not matched to a gene: 3. Germline V gene lookup returns CDR1 SGHTA and CDR2 FQGNSA. CDR3 in DNA: TGTGCCAGCAGCTTACGCGGGAGGCGCGAGCAGTACTTC. Its protein is CASSLRGRREQYF.

The chain uses TRBV4-1 and TRBJ1-2; D not resolved. The V end was cut by 1 base, the J end by 6 bases, with 9 bases between. From germline, CDR1 is MGHRA and CDR2 YSYEKL. The CDR3 contains 13 residues. The CDR3 sequence: CASSQVTLDGYTF. The CDR3 nucleotides are TGCGCCAGCAGCCAAGTGACACTTGATGGCTACACCTTC.

The chain has TRBV11-2 and TRBJ1-1; TRBD1 matches 9 bases. V was pared by 4 bases and J by 3 bases, with 6 bases of the junction left unmatched. CDR1 SGHAT and CDR2 FQNNGV come from the germline V gene. This CDR3 contains 15 residues. CDR3 in DNA: TGTGCCAGCAGCTCTTTACAGGGGGCACACACTGAAGCTTTCTTT. It translates to CASSSLQGAHTEAFF.

The V gene is TRBV28, the J gene TRBJ2-1, with D possibly TRBD1 on 6 matching bases. The CDR3 spans 15 residues. Trimming left V 6 bases short and J 4 bases short, with 16 bases between. Looked up from germline, CDR1 is MDHEN and CDR2 is SYDVKM. The CDR3 sequence is CASSHGQSLYNEQFF. The CDR3 DNA reads as TGTGCCAGCAGCCACGGACAGAGTTTATACAATGAGCAGTTCTTC.

The V gene is TRBV6-2 or TRBV6-3, the J gene TRBJ2-2, with a possible D match to TRBD1 (6 bases). Germline-derived CDR1 and CDR2 are MNHEY and SVGEGT. There are 15 residues in the CDR3. Trimming left V 2 bases short and J 7 bases short, with 14 bases between. In DNA, the CDR3 is TGTGCCAGCAGTTACCGTACAGGGAGAGGCGGGGAGCTGTTTTTT. This codes for CASSYRTGRGGELFF.

This chain joins TRBV3-1 (or the pseudogene TRBV3-2) and TRBJ1-2, with D possibly being TRBD1 (5 bases). Trimming left V 0 bases short and J 2 bases short, with 7 bases between. The CDR3 has 14 residues. Germline loops: CDR1 LGHDT, CDR2 YNNKEL (reference sequence). The CDR3 is CASSQEPGNYGYTF. The CDR3 DNA reads TGTGCCAGCAGCCAAGAACCAGGGAACTATGGCTACACCTTC.

J is TRBJ1-5 and V is TRBV10-1; 8 bases agree with TRBD1. The CDR3 covers 16 residues. Germline V gene lookup returns CDR1 WNHNN and CDR2 SYGVQD (reference sequence). The ends lost 8 bases at V and 3 bases at J; junction bases unmatched: 12. CDR3 sequence: CASPAFQGAFNQPQHF. CDR3 nucleotides: TGCGCCAGCCCGGCTTTTCAGGGGGCCTTCAATCAGCCCCAGCATTTT.

This sequence joins TRBV5-1 and TRBJ2-3, with D maybe TRBD2 (6 bases). Deletions cut 3 bases from V and 2 bases from J, with 19 bases between. CDR1 is SGHRS, CDR2 YFSETQ, per germline. This CDR3 has 17 amino acids. The CDR3 DNA reads TGCGCCAGCAGCTCCCAAGGTGGGACTGGATCCACAGATACGCAGTATTTT. It specifies CASSSQGGTGSTDTQYF.

The chain is built from TRBV6-2 or TRBV6-3 and TRBJ1-5; D perhaps matches TRBD1 (5 bases). Trimming took off 5 bases at V and 5 bases at J, with 19 bases between the two ends. Germline-derived CDR1 and CDR2 are MNHEY and SVGEGT. The length of the CDR3 is 16 residues. As DNA, the CDR3 is TGTGCCAGCAGTCCAACCTCAGGGTATGGCGATCAGCCCCAGCATTTT. This translates into CASSPTSGYGDQPQHF.

The V call is TRBV5-1, the J call TRBJ2-5; D possibly corresponds to TRBD1 (6 bases). This CDR3 is 14 amino acids long. The V gene lost 0 bases and the J gene lost 4 bases, with 10 bases spanning the gap. Germline-derived CDR1 and CDR2 are SGHRS and YFSETQ. The CDR3 loop reads CASSLGARGETQYF. For the CDR3, the DNA is TGCGCCAGCAGCTTGGGGGCCAGGGGAGAGACCCAGTACTTC.

The chain employs TRBV9 and TRBJ2-3; possible D gene TRBD2, 6 bases. The CDR3 spans 14 residues. V lost 0 bases and J 7 bases, leaving 12 bases between the germline ends. Germline V gives CDR1 SGDLS, CDR2 YYNGEE. The CDR3 DNA follows: TGTGCCAGCAGCGTAGAGGCTAGCGTATATACGCAGTATTTT. Protein: CASSVEASVYTQYF.

The chain carries TRBV29-1 and TRBJ1-1; D gene ambiguous. CDR1 is SQVTM and CDR2 is ANQGSEA in the germline V gene. The CDR3 extends over 13 amino acids. V dropped 5 bases and J dropped 0 bases, with 10 bases sitting between them. CDR3: CSVYRGMNTEAFF. CDR3 nucleotides: TGCAGCGTTTATCGGGGAATGAACACTGAAGCTTTCTTT.

The chain uses TRBV9 and TRBJ2-3, with D perhaps matching TRBD2 (5 bases). Germline V gene sequence: CDR1 SGDLS, CDR2 YYNGEE. CDR3 size: 13 residues. The V end was cut by 2 bases, the J end by 6 bases, with 10 bases between. This CDR3 is CASSVEVYDTQYF. CDR3 in DNA: TGTGCCAGCAGCGTGGAGGTTTACGATACGCAGTATTTT.

The chain links TRBV18 to TRBJ2-7; 10 nucleotides line up with TRBD1. Germline trimming cut 6 bases from V and 0 bases from J; bases unmatched to any gene: 14. Per the germline V gene, CDR1 is KGHSH and CDR2 is LQKENI. The CDR3 loop spans 18 amino acids. CDR3 amino acids: CASSNRQGAPPSSYEQYF. As DNA, the CDR3 is TGTGCCAGCTCCAATAGACAGGGGGCCCCTCCGAGCTCCTACGAGCAGTACTTC.

The chain uses TRBV7-2 and TRBJ1-5, with D possibly matching TRBD1 (5 bases). The CDR3 is made up of 14 amino acids. Trimming cost V 5 bases and J 4 bases, with 12 bases left between them. Germline assignment: CDR1 SGHTA and CDR2 FQGNSA. Here the CDR3 reads CASSLSGYNQPQHF. The CDR3 DNA is TGTGCCAGCAGCCTATCAGGGTATAATCAGCCCCAGCATTTT.